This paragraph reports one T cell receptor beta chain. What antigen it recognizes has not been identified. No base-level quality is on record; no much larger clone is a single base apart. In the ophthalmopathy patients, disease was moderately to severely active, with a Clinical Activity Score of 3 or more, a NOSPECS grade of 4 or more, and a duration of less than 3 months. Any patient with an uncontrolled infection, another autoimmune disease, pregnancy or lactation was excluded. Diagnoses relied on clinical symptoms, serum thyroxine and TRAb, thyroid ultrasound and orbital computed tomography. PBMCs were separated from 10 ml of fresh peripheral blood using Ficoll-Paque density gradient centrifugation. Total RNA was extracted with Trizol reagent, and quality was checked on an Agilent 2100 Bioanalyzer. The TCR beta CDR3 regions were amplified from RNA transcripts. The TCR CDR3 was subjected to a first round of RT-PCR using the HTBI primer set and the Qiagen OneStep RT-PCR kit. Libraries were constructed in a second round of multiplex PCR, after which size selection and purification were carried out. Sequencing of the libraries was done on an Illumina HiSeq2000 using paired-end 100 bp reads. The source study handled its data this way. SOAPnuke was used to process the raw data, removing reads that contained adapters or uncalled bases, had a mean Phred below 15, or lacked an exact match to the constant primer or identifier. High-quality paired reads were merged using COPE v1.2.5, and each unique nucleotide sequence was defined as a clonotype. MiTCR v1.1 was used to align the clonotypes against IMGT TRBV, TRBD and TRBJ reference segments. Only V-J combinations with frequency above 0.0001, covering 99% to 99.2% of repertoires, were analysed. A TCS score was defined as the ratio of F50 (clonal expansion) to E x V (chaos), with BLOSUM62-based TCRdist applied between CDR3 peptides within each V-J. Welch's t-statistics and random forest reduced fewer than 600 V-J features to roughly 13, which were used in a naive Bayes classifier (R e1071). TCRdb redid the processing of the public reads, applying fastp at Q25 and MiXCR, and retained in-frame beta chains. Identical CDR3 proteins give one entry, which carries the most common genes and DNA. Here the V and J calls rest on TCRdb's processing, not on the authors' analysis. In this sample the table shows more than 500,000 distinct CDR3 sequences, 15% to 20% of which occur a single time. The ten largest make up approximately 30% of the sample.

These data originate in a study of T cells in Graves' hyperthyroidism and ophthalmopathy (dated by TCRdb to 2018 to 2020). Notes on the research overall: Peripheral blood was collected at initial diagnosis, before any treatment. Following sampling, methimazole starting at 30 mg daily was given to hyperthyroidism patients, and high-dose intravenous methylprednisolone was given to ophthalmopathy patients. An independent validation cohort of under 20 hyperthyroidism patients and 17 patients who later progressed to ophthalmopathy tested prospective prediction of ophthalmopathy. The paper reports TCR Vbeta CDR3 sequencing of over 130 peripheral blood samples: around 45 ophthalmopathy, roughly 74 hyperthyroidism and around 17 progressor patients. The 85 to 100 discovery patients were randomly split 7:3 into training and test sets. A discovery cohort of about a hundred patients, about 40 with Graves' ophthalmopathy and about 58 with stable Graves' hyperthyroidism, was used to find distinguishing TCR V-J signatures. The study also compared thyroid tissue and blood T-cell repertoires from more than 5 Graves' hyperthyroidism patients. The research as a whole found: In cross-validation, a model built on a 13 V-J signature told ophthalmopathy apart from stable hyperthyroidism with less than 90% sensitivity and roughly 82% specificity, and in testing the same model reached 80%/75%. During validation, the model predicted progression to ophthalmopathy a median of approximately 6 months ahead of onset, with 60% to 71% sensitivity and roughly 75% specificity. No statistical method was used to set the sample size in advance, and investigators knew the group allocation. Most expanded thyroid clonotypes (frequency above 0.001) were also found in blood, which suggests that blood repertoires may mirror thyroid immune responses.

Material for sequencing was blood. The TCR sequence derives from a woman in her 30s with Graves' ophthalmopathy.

The bases are TGTGCCAGCAGCCCCCGGGGGGACGGAAACACCATATATTTT. It encodes CASSPRGDGNTIYF. The chain is made from TRBV28 and TRBJ1-3; D gene: possibly TRBD1, on 5 matching bases. The CDR3 covers 14 residues, taking in both the cysteine and the phenylalanine. Only the CDR3 DNA stays, 42 bases, in frame from base 1. V is cut by 6 bases and J by 4 bases, and the space between the germline ends is 13 bases. CDR1 MDHEN and CDR2 SYDVKM were looked up in the germline V gene.